This T cell receptor beta chain was obtained from a study of T cell repertoires in cytomegalovirus infection. The CDR3 totals 14 residues. Germline V gene lookup returns CDR1 MDHEN and CDR2 SYDVKM. Trimming removed 6 bases from V and 7 bases from J, with 13 bases in between. TCRdb recomputed calls from the reads with MiXCR, one row per CDR3 protein. The table includes around 300,000 distinct CDR3 sequences, 9.5% detected once. Material for sequencing was PBMCs. The clonotype was recovered from a human donor in good health (CMV status not recorded). Some clones in this sample may be carry-over from other donors' samples. The V gene is TRBV28, the J gene TRBJ1-6; a weak D match, TRBD1 (5 bases). In nucleotides, the CDR3 is TGTGCCAGCAGCCTGACAGCAACGAATTCACCCCTCCACTTT. Its protein is CASSLTATNSPLHF.